Each of the 22 T cell receptor beta chains below was sequenced from the same sample in a study of regulatory T cells in long-lasting Graves disease. iRepertoire HTBI primers and Arm-PCR of CDR3 regions built TCR beta libraries. Via MiXCR, TCRdb re-called the multiplex PCR reads, giving one row per CDR3 protein. The sample yields about 530,000 distinct CDR3 sequences, about 16% seen once. Time point here: newly diagnosed GD, antithyroid drugs for less than 3 months. TCR sequences were obtained from RNA taken from PBMCs. These data were also filed under a second study, of T cells in Graves' hyperthyroidism and ophthalmopathy.

Sequencing used peripheral blood mononuclear cells (PBMCs), obtained at new diagnosis, from a patient treated with antithyroid drugs. These receptors were obtained from a woman aged 40-60 years with Graves disease.

This chain connects TRBV7-6 to TRBJ2-7; no clear D. V was shortened by 5 bases and J by 0 bases, with 11 bases between the two germline ends. This CDR3 spans 14 amino acids. Germline V lookup: CDR1 SGHVS, CDR2 FNYEAQ. The CDR3 protein is CASSPYESSYEQYF. CDR3 DNA: TGTGCCAGCAGCCCTTACGAGAGCTCCTACGAGCAGTACTTC.

This clonotype occurred a few times. V gene TRBV28 combines with J gene TRBJ2-7; D is unclear. V was cut by 5 bases and J by 3 bases, with 17 bases left in between. In germline, CDR1 is MDHEN, CDR2 SYDVKM. The CDR3 covers 15 residues. In DNA, the CDR3 is TGTGCCAGCAGTACTATCCTCGGACCCCGCTACGAGCAGTACTTC. It codes for CASSTILGPRYEQYF. Full variable domain (remainder filled in from reference TRBV28 and TRBJ2-7): DVKVTQSSRYLVKRTGEKVFLECVQDMDHENMFWYRQDPGLGLRLIYFSYDVKMKEKGDIPEGYSVSREKKERFSLILESASTNQTSMYLCASSTILGPRYEQYFGPGTRLTVT.

This clonotype was detected only once. One end of the junction does not line up with germline, which may come from a read error. The chain has TRBV18 and TRBJ1-1, with D perhaps TRBD1 (6 bases). CDR1 and CDR2 from the germline V gene are KGHSH and LQKENI. This CDR3 contains 14 residues. The CDR3 here is CASAPQGMNTEAFF. The CDR3, as DNA: TGTGCCAGCGCACCACAGGGCATGAACACTGAAGCTTTCTTT.

The chain couples TRBV5-5 to TRBJ1-2; TRBD1 might be the D (6 bases). This CDR3 is built from 14 residues. Per germline, CDR1 SGHKS and CDR2 YYEKEE (reference sequence). V shed 4 bases and J shed 8 bases, with 18 bases lying between them. The CDR3 DNA is TGTGCCAGCAGCCTCGCCAGGGGTGCAGAAGGCTACACCTTC. It translates to CASSLARGAEGYTF.

This clonotype was found many times. The gene calls are TRBV5-1 and TRBJ1-1, with 7 bases lining up with TRBD1. CDR1 SGHRS and CDR2 YFSETQ come from the germline V gene. This CDR3 has 13 amino acids. J gave up 7 bases and V 3 bases, and 6 bases lay outside the gene matches. CDR3 sequence: CASSWVGQVEAFF. The CDR3, as DNA: TGCGCCAGCAGCTGGGTCGGACAGGTTGAAGCTTTCTTT. Full variable domain (outside the CDR3, taken from reference TRBV5-1 and TRBJ1-1): KAGVTQTPRYLIKTRGQQVTLSCSPISGHRSVSWYQQTPGQGLQFLFEYFSETQRNKGNFPGRFSGRQFSNSRSEMNVSTLELGDSALYLCASSWVGQVEAFFGQGTRLTVV.

In this sample, this clonotype turned up a few times. V usage is TRBV5-1 and J usage is TRBJ2-2; D could derive from TRBD1 or TRBD2 (6 bases each). V lost 2 bases to trimming and J lost 2 bases, with 10 bases between them. Looked up from germline, CDR1 is SGHRS and CDR2 is YFSETQ. The CDR3 sequence is 15 residues long. The CDR3 nucleotides read TGCGCCAGCAGCTTCGTGGGGGGCAACACCGGGGAGCTGTTTTTT. It is translated as CASSFVGGNTGELFF.

The chain uses TRBV29-1 and TRBJ2-7, with 8 bases that match TRBD1. Germline loops: CDR1 SQVTM, CDR2 ANQGSEA. The J segment lost 4 bases and the V segment lost 3 bases, leaving 11 bases of the junction unmatched. There are 15 residues in the CDR3. Written as DNA, the CDR3 is TGCAGCGTTGATGGCGCGCAGGGGGCCGGTTACGAGCAGTACTTC. The encoded protein is CSVDGAQGAGYEQYF.

There are a few counts of this clonotype. The J gene is TRBJ2-5, the V gene TRBV30, with D possibly matching TRBD2 (5 bases). The V end was cut by 5 bases, the J end by 4 bases, with 17 bases between. Germline V lookup: CDR1 GTSNPN, CDR2 SVGIG (reference sequence). This CDR3 is 14 amino acids long. The CDR3 loop reads CAWSREGRRETQYF. Written as DNA, the CDR3 is TGTGCCTGGTCAAGAGAGGGCCGGCGAGAGACCCAGTACTTC.

This clonotype has ten or more counts. The CDR3 DNA sequence: TGTGCCAGCAGCCCAAGCGGGGGATCGGGGTACGAGCAGTACTTC. The encoded protein is CASSPSGGSGYEQYF. The V gene is TRBV7-9, the J gene TRBJ2-7; 8 nucleotides align to TRBD2. The germline V gene encodes CDR1 SEHNR and CDR2 FQNEAQ (reference sequence). The CDR3 has 15 amino acids. After removal of 5 bases from V and 4 bases from J, the junction contained 10 bases not matched to a gene.

This clonotype has ten or more counts. This chain joins TRBV7-2 and TRBJ1-2; TRBD1 matches 9 bases. The V gene's germline CDR1 is SGHTA and CDR2 FQGNSA. This CDR3 is 13 amino acids long. Trimming took 4 bases from V and 6 from J; bases not matched to a gene: 3. The chain's CDR3 is CASSWGQGDGYTF. As DNA, the CDR3 is TGTGCCAGCAGCTGGGGACAGGGAGATGGCTACACCTTC.

This clonotype was counted many times. The chain joins TRBV3-1 to TRBJ2-3; no clear D. The V end was cut by 1 base, the J end by 1 base, with 12 bases between. The germline CDR1 and CDR2 sequences are LGHDT and YNNKEL (reference sequence). The CDR3 covers 16 residues. The CDR3, as DNA: TGTGCCAGCAGCCAAGGGGGTCAGGCCGGCACAGATACGCAGTATTTT. It codes for CASSQGGQAGTDTQYF.

This clonotype was recorded many times. V usage is TRBV28 and J usage is TRBJ2-2, with 10 bases that match TRBD2. V gave up 6 bases and J gave up 7 bases; unmatched junction bases: 8. The CDR3 runs 15 residues. Germline lookup yields CDR1 MDHEN and CDR2 SYDVKM. The CDR3 DNA sequence: TGTGCCAGCAGCCGCGTAGCGGGGGGTGACGGGGAGCTGTTTTTT. Residues: CASSRVAGGDGELFF.

V gene TRBV18 combines with J gene TRBJ1-4; no clear D. The CDR3 contains 16 residues. Germline V gives CDR1 KGHSH, CDR2 LQKENI. With 6 bases removed from V and 5 bases from J, the gap between germline ends came to 19 bases. The CDR3 sequence: CASSPRQPRVNEKLFF. The CDR3 nucleotides are TGTGCCAGCTCCCCTAGGCAACCGCGTGTAAATGAAAAACTGTTTTTT.

J is TRBJ1-2 and V is TRBV29-1; D is possibly TRBD1 (5 bases). Deletions cut 6 bases from V and 6 bases from J, with 11 bases between. The CDR3 spans 11 residues. Per germline, CDR1 SQVTM and CDR2 ANQGSEA. The CDR3 loop is CSVQGTHGYTF. CDR3 in DNA: TGCAGCGTCCAGGGAACCCATGGCTACACCTTC.

As regards this clonotype: A much larger clonotype is one base distant, so this may be a read error. The chain recombines TRBV6-1 with TRBJ2-3, with 7 positions matching TRBD1. This CDR3 is built from 15 residues. J lost 6 bases, V lost 0 bases, and 6 bases had no gene match. Germline V lookup: CDR1 MNHNS, CDR2 SASEGT. This chain's CDR3 is CASSEADRRRDTQYF. The CDR3 region has the DNA TGTGCCAGCAGTGAAGCGGACAGGCGGAGGGATACGCAGTATTTT.

This clonotype appeared many times. The chain recombines TRBV12-3 or TRBV12-4 with TRBJ1-1; the D is unclear. With 7 bases removed from V and 0 bases from J, the gap between germline ends came to 12 bases. This CDR3 contains 14 residues. The CDR3 region is CASTVRRLNTEAFF. CDR3 in DNA: TGTGCCAGCACCGTACGGCGATTGAACACTGAAGCTTTCTTT.

In its sample, this clonotype was seen a few times. The chain employs TRBV20-1 and TRBJ1-3; possibly TRBD1 for D (6 bases). Germline V gene lookup returns CDR1 DFQATT and CDR2 SNEGSKA (reference sequence). Trimming stripped 0 bases from V and 6 bases from J, with 15 bases between. CDR3 length equals 15 residues. DNA for the CDR3: TGCAGTGCTAGAGATCGCCGACAGGTCACAAACACCATATATTTT. Translation: CSARDRRQVTNTIYF.

This clonotype was found many times. The chain has TRBV5-1 and TRBJ2-3; 9 positions match TRBD2. This CDR3 contains 15 residues. J was trimmed by 2 bases and V by 2 bases; bases with no gene match: 3. CDR1 and CDR2 (germline): SGHRS, YFSETQ. The CDR3 loop is CASSFPSGDTDTQYF. In DNA, the CDR3 is TGCGCCAGCAGCTTTCCTAGCGGGGACACAGATACGCAGTATTTT.

V is TRBV7-9 and J is TRBJ2-7, with TRBD2 matching 11 bases. The J call could be wrong; TRBJ2-1 is a better fit for the DNA end. CDR1 is SEHNR and CDR2 is FQNEAQ in the germline V gene (reference sequence). The CDR3 is 16 residues long. CDR3 nucleotide sequence: TGTGCCAGCAGCCGAGGGACTAGCGGATACGACAATGAGCAGTTCTTC. Amino acids: CASSRGTSGYDNEQFF.

A remark on this clonotype: This may be a read error, as it is one base from a much larger clone. J is TRBJ1-2 and V is TRBV10-3; D might be TRBD1 (6 bases). This CDR3 spans 14 amino acids. Germline loops: CDR1 ENHRY, CDR2 SYGVKD. CDR3 in DNA: TGTGCCATCAGTGCTGCGGGGGCGAACTATGGCGACACCTTC. This sequence encodes CAISAAGANYGDTF.

This clonotype showed up many times. This chain connects TRBV28 to TRBJ2-7, with D maybe TRBD1 (6 bases). Trimming cost V 7 bases and J 2 bases, with 15 bases left between them. The CDR3 is made up of 14 amino acids. Germline values: CDR1 MDHEN, CDR2 SYDVKM. The CDR3 region has the DNA TGTGCCAGCACTACAGGGCCCTCCCCCTACGAGCAGTACTTC. This translates into CASTTGPSPYEQYF. Based on the CDR3 plus reference TRBV28 and TRBJ2-7, the full variable domain is DVKVTQSSRYLVKRTGEKVFLECVQDMDHENMFWYRQDPGLGLRLIYFSYDVKMKEKGDIPEGYSVSREKKERFSLILESASTNQTSMYLCASTTGPSPYEQYFGPGTRLTVT.

Many counts were recorded for this clonotype. The rearrangement links TRBV12-3 or TRBV12-4 to TRBJ1-5; D is ambiguous. CDR3 length equals 14 residues. Trimming stripped 0 bases from V and 5 bases from J, with 8 bases between. The CDR3 coding sequence is TGTGCCAGCAGTTTAGCAGGGAAGGATCAGCCCCAGCATTTT. Its translation is CASSLAGKDQPQHF.